A single sample gave rise to the 24 T cell receptor beta chains below, sequenced in a study of T cells in localized non-small cell lung cancer. Sequencing used immunoSEQ multiplex PCR; TCRdb keeps in-frame clones, though not all of them. The sample has under 3,500 clones; roughly 29% are singletons. The specimen was lung tumor tissue, collected before any cancer treatment. The receptors come from a woman aged 35 to 75 with stage I squamous cell lung carcinoma.

The V and J genes are TRBV19 and TRBJ1-2; D call uncertain. Germline V gene data show CDR1 as LNHDA and CDR2 as SQIVND (reference sequence). The V end was cut by 3 bases, the J end by 5 bases, with 16 bases between. The CDR3 has 15 residues. The CDR3 loop is CASSIPSAGLYGYTF. CDR3 bases: TGTGCCAGTAGTATCCCTTCAGCGGGCCTATATGGCTACACCTTC.

J is TRBJ2-1 and V is TRBV7-4; D unresolved. Germline assignment: CDR1 SGHVT and CDR2 SQSDAQ. This CDR3 contains 14 residues. V was pared by 5 bases and J by 0 bases, with 8 bases between. The CDR3 DNA follows: TGTGCCAGCAGCCCACCATTCTCCTACAATGAGCAGTTCTTC. Translating gives CASSPPFSYNEQFF.

This chain links TRBV30 with TRBJ1-4; D is ambiguous. The CDR3 runs to 12 residues. CDR1 and CDR2 from the germline V gene are GTSNPN and SVGIG (reference sequence). V lost 2 bases, J lost 4 bases, and 5 bases lay in between. The CDR3 sequence: CAWSTRNEKLFF. CDR3 nucleotides: TGTGCCTGGAGTACCCGTAATGAAAAACTGTTTTTT.

This clone turned up a few times. V is TRBV18 and J is TRBJ1-4; TRBD1 matches at 12 bases. Losses at the gene ends were 4 bases for V and 8 bases for J; bases not matched to a gene: 5. Germline V gene sequence: CDR1 KGHSH, CDR2 LQKENI. The CDR3 is made up of 15 amino acids. This CDR3 reads CASSRAGTGGEKLFF. The DNA of the CDR3 is TGTGCCAGCTCACGAGCCGGGACAGGGGGCGAAAAACTGTTTTTT.

This clone was seen many times. J is TRBJ2-3 and V is TRBV11-3; the D is unclear. CDR1 and CDR2 from the germline V gene are SGHNT and YENEEA. The CDR3 covers 15 residues. Trimming removed 0 bases from V and 1 base from J, with 8 bases in between. CDR3 DNA sequence: TGTGCCAGCAGCTTAGATGGGTCGGGCACAGATACGCAGTATTTT. Translating gives CASSLDGSGTDTQYF. The full variable domain, its missing parts supplied by reference TRBV11-3 and TRBJ2-3, is EAGVVQSPRYKIIEKKQPVAFWCNPISGHNTLYWYLQNLGQGPELLIRYENEEAVDDSQLPKDRFSAERLKGVDSTLKIQPAELGDSAVYLCASSLDGSGTDTQYFGPGTRLTVL.

This clone was seen only a few times. V and J are TRBV6-8 and TRBJ2-7, with 11 bases lining up with TRBD1. V lost 10 bases and J lost 3; bases outside the gene matches: 8. CDR1 is MNHGY, CDR2 SAAAGT, per germline. This CDR3 contains 14 residues. This CDR3 is CAIRKGQGVYEQYF. In DNA, the CDR3 is TGTGCCATCAGGAAGGGACAGGGGGTCTACGAGCAGTACTTC.

This rearrangement joins TRBV5-1 to TRBJ2-1; D possibly corresponds to TRBD2 (6 bases). Per the germline V gene, CDR1 is SGHRS and CDR2 is YFSETQ. The V and J ends lost 0 bases and 6 bases respectively, with 13 bases between them. The CDR3 totals 15 residues. The CDR3 reads CASSLEGGVGNEQFF. The CDR3 DNA reads TGCGCCAGCAGCTTGGAGGGCGGGGTCGGCAATGAGCAGTTCTTC.

The chain employs TRBV23-1 and TRBJ1-4; tentatively, D is TRBD1 (5 bases). TRBV23-1 carries the ORF label, with uncertain function. V lost 6 bases and J lost 8, with 16 bases in between. The CDR3 contains 14 residues. The CDR3 DNA is TGCGCCAGCAGCCAAGGGCAGGGCGGGGAAAAACTGTTTTTT. It yields the protein CASSQGQGGEKLFF.

The chain has TRBV18 and TRBJ2-2, with 8 bases that match TRBD1. This CDR3 has 16 amino acids. With V trimmed by 3 bases and J by 6 bases, 9 bases remained unmatched. Germline V CDR1 and CDR2: KGHSH, LQKENI. The CDR3 loop is CASSPRQGRMPGELFF. In DNA form, the CDR3 reads TGTGCCAGCTCACCGAGACAGGGGAGAATGCCCGGGGAGCTGTTTTTT. Together with reference TRBV18 and TRBJ2-2, the CDR3 gives the full variable domain: NAGVMQNPRHLVRRRGQEARLRCSPMKGHSHVYWYRQLPEEGLKFMVYLQKENIIDESGMPKERFSAEFPKEGPSILRIQQVVRGDSAAYFCASSPRQGRMPGELFFGEGSRLTVL.

This clone has more than one count but fewer than ten. V gene TRBV28 combines with J gene TRBJ2-7; 12 nucleotides agree with TRBD2. Germline trimming cut 3 bases from V and 5 bases from J; bases unmatched to any gene: 8. CDR3 length: 16 residues. Germline V lookup: CDR1 MDHEN, CDR2 SYDVKM. The CDR3 region is CASSLTSGGSSHEQYF. The CDR3, as DNA: TGTGCCAGCAGTTTGACTAGCGGGGGATCCAGCCACGAGCAGTACTTC.

V gene TRBV19 combines with J gene TRBJ1-2; 8 nucleotides align to TRBD1. Germline V gives CDR1 LNHDA, CDR2 SQIVND (reference sequence). V gave up 7 bases and J gave up 6 bases; unmatched junction bases: 10. The CDR3 covers 14 residues. The CDR3 DNA follows: TGTGCCAGTACCCCGGACAGGGACGACGATGGCTACACCTTC. Its protein product is CASTPDRDDDGYTF.

The chain employs TRBV11-3 and TRBJ2-7, with TRBD1 matching over 10 bases. The CDR3 is 15 amino acids. The ends lost 3 bases at V and 2 bases at J; junction bases unmatched: 4. Germline V CDR1 and CDR2: SGHNT, YENEEA. The CDR3 loop reads CASSFPGQGTYEQYF. Here the CDR3 DNA reads TGTGCCAGCAGCTTCCCGGGACAGGGGACCTACGAGCAGTACTTC.

This clone was seen more than once but under ten times. The rearrangement links TRBV11-3 to TRBJ1-4; the D is unclear. The CDR3 loop spans 17 amino acids. V lost 4 bases, J lost 4 bases, and 19 bases lay in between. Germline CDR1 SGHNT, CDR2 YENEEA. The CDR3 DNA follows: TGTGCCAGCAGCTCGTCGCTTGGGTCTGGGCTTAATGAAAAACTGTTTTTT. The encoded protein is CASSSSLGSGLNEKLFF.

The chain combines TRBV6-8 with TRBJ2-1; 7 bases match TRBD2. Germline-derived CDR1 and CDR2 are MNHGY and SAAAGT. The CDR3 has 17 amino acids. With V trimmed by 0 bases and J by 7 bases, 12 bases remained unmatched. CDR3 sequence (DNA): TGTGCCAGCAGTTACTCGAAACCCGGGAGGAGTGGGAATGAGCAGTTCTTC. It encodes CASSYSKPGRSGNEQFF.

This chain connects TRBV11-3 to TRBJ1-1, with D uncertain. The germline V gene has CDR1 SGHNT and CDR2 YENEEA. The CDR3 sequence is 14 residues long. The germline V and J ends were trimmed by 5 bases and 2 bases, with 12 bases remaining between them. The CDR3 is CASSAAGANTEAFF. CDR3 nucleotide sequence: TGTGCCAGCAGCGCGGCAGGAGCCAACACTGAAGCTTTCTTT. Supplemented by reference TRBV11-3 and TRBJ1-1, the full variable domain reads EAGVVQSPRYKIIEKKQPVAFWCNPISGHNTLYWYLQNLGQGPELLIRYENEEAVDDSQLPKDRFSAERLKGVDSTLKIQPAELGDSAVYLCASSAAGANTEAFFGQGTRLTVV.

This clone turned up a few times. This chain connects TRBV9 to TRBJ2-7; TRBD1 is a possible D gene (5 bases). The CDR3 is 12 residues long. V dropped 6 bases and J dropped 3 bases, with 10 bases sitting between them. The germline gives CDR1 SGDLS, CDR2 YYNGEE. The CDR3 DNA is TGTGCCAGCACCGAACAGGACTACGAGCAGTACTTC. It translates to CASTEQDYEQYF.

The rearrangement joins TRBV30 to TRBJ2-1; 9 bases map to TRBD1. With V trimmed by 7 bases and J by 12 bases, 16 bases remained unmatched. CDR3 length: 14 amino acids. Germline CDR1 and CDR2: GTSNPN and SVGIG (reference sequence). Here the CDR3 reads CASRGTGYYAGQFF. CDR3 sequence (DNA): TGTGCCTCGAGGGGGACAGGGTATTATGCTGGGCAGTTCTTC.

A few counts support this clone. The chain links TRBV11-3 to TRBJ1-2; D call uncertain. The CDR3 is 14 residues long. Trimming stripped 3 bases from V and 4 bases from J, with 12 bases between. Per germline, CDR1 SGHNT and CDR2 YENEEA. CDR3 protein: CASSLVTAIYGYTF. The CDR3 nucleotides read TGTGCCAGCAGCTTGGTCACAGCCATCTATGGCTACACCTTC.

This clone was detected only a few times. The gene calls are TRBV6-1 and TRBJ1-1; TRBD1 agrees at 9 bases. CDR3 size: 14 residues. Germline V lookup: CDR1 MNHNS, CDR2 SASEGT. J was trimmed by 5 bases and V by 1 base; bases with no gene match: 2. As DNA, the CDR3 is TGTGCCAGCAGTGAAGTACAGGGGGCGACTGAAGCTTTCTTT. Translating it yields CASSEVQGATEAFF.

The chain is built from TRBV6-7 and TRBJ1-1; D call uncertain. TRBV6-7 carries the ORF label, with uncertain function. The CDR3 loop spans 11 amino acids. Trimming removed 7 bases at V and 4 bases at J, with 7 bases between. CDR3 residues: CASIAATEAFF. CDR3 DNA sequence: TGTGCCAGCATAGCGGCCACTGAAGCTTTCTTT.

The chain employs TRBV19 and TRBJ2-3; 7 bases align to TRBD2. Looked up from germline, CDR1 is LNHDA and CDR2 is SQIVND (reference sequence). The CDR3 extends over 16 amino acids. Trimming cost V 3 bases and J 0 bases; bases outside gene matches: 6. The CDR3 reads CASSIGQRGSTDTQYF. The CDR3 nucleotides read TGTGCCAGTAGTATCGGCCAGCGGGGTAGCACAGATACGCAGTATTTT.

This clone showed up just a few times. V is TRBV30 and J is TRBJ1-2; 8 positions match TRBD1. The CDR3 has 14 residues. Trimming took 3 bases from V and 7 from J; bases not matched to a gene: 10. In germline, CDR1 is GTSNPN, CDR2 SVGIG (reference sequence). CDR3 DNA: TGTGCCTGGAGGCTTAACGACAGGGGTAGTGGCTACACCTTC. It translates to CAWRLNDRGSGYTF.

This clone is medium-sized within its sample. V usage is TRBV11-3 and J usage is TRBJ2-7; TRBD2 agrees at 11 bases. This CDR3 comprises 15 residues. V lost 2 bases to trimming and J lost 4 bases; unmatched junction nucleotides: 4. Germline V lookup: CDR1 SGHNT, CDR2 YENEEA. CDR3 sequence (DNA): TGTGCCAGCAGCTTATCGCTAGCGGGAGGTTACGAGCAGTACTTC. Protein: CASSLSLAGGYEQYF.

This clone was picked up a small number of times. The V call is TRBV7-5, the J call TRBJ2-1; TRBD1 was called by the table and not checked on the DNA. TRBV7-5 is given as a pseudogene. The CDR3 has 15 amino acids. The CDR3 is CASSLRQGRWGEQFF. In DNA, the CDR3 is TGTGCCAGCAGCTTACGGCAGGGAAGGTGGGGTGAGCAGTTCTTC.